This T cell receptor beta chain was identified during a study of blood T cell repertoires in COVID-19 (dated by TCRdb to about 2020). Regarding the study in general: Collaborator samples came from the United States, Italy and Spain and covered acute and convalescent phases of COVID-19. The material from the prospective study consisted of cDNA or gDNA derived from T cells, B-cell-depleted T cells, or PBMCs. HLA class I and class II types, where available, came from metadata supplied by the sample provider rather than from assay-based typing. The repertoires were made available in a free public database intended to serve as a resource for research on the immune response to SARS-CoV-2. Subjects who had been exposed to COVID-19, were actively infected with it, or had recovered from it provided the deeply sampled blood TCRbeta repertoires that made up the dataset. Samples came from the ongoing ImmuneRACE study (first 160 participants) plus 1,254 subjects from 6 global collaborators. Sample metadata almost always included a de-identified subject ID, COVID-19 status, age in years and sex.

From its cysteine to its phenylalanine, the CDR3 spans 15 amino acids. Only the CDR3 DNA is retained, 45 bases long and in frame from the first base. V is pared back by 3 bases and J by 3 bases, with 17 bases lying between the germline termini. CDR1 and CDR2, per the germline V gene (reference sequence), are GTSNPN and SVGIG. TCRbeta CDR3 regions were amplified from genomic DNA by means of the immunoSEQ Assay, a bias-controlled multiplex PCR. In the source study's methods: Within the assay, amplification of reference gene primers was used to estimate how many nucleated cells each sample contained. To quantify the absolute abundance of each unique TCRbeta CDR3 rearrangement, sequence reads were collapsed and filtered. Productive Simpson clonality was computed per sample as the square root of Simpson's diversity index over productive rearrangements. This is the immuneACCESS table as TCRdb keeps it, with only in-frame sequences that have V and J called. A part of the clones is gone; compared with another copy, unresolved V genes explain less than half, and the rest is unexplained. The DNA gave D and trimming, while V, J and clone size come from that table. This sample is represented by 140,000 or so clones; roughly three quarters of them were singletons. Of the sample, approximately 8.6% is held by the ten largest clones.

This clone was observed a few times. No antigen is known for it. Base qualities are not provided; no much larger clone lies one nucleotide away. Results and caveats for the whole study, not just this receptor: How much clinical and demographic metadata was included differed by source and by participant, and the metadata was provided uncurated.

Whole blood was collected in K2EDTA tubes by collaborating institutions according to the institutions' own protocols. For TCRbeta analysis, collaborators shipped samples as frozen whole blood, isolated PBMCs, or DNA extracted from either of those sample types. The chain couples TRBV30 to TRBJ1-1; a weak D assignment points to TRBD1 (5 bases agree). The sequence came from a man aged 50-59 years with active or convalescent COVID-19. Sequencing was done on a sample of peripheral blood. The CDR3 sequence is CAWSPWEGRYTEAFF. In nucleotides, the sequence is TGTGCCTGGAGCCCCTGGGAGGGGAGGTACACTGAAGCTTTCTTT.